These 15 T cell receptor beta chains were sequenced from one sample in a study of blood T cell repertoires in COVID-19. Here immunoSEQ multiplex PCR was the method, and the copy in TCRdb shows in-frame clones only, minus some. The repertoire holds some 180,000 clones, with 70% to 85% as singletons. Specimen: peripheral blood. The receptors here all came from a man over 45 who had recovered from COVID-19.

The rearrangement uses TRBV28 and TRBJ1-5; no firm D call. V shed 1 base and J shed 0 bases, with 4 bases lying between them. There are 14 residues in the CDR3. Looked up from germline, CDR1 is MDHEN and CDR2 is SYDVKM. As DNA, the CDR3 is TGTGCCAGCAGTTTATCAGGTAGCAATCAGCCCCAGCATTTT. Protein: CASSLSGSNQPQHF.

The chain employs TRBV29-1 and TRBJ1-2; D is perhaps TRBD1 (5 bases). The CDR3 consists of 12 residues. V lost 6 bases and J 6 bases, leaving 14 bases between the germline ends. Germline V CDR1 and CDR2: SQVTM, ANQGSEA. CDR3 sequence: CSVDQGPNGYTF. The CDR3 DNA follows: TGCAGCGTGGACCAGGGCCCCAATGGCTACACCTTC.

The chain carries TRBV12-3 or TRBV12-4 and TRBJ1-2, with D perhaps TRBD1 (6 bases). V dropped 6 bases and J dropped 4 bases, with 6 bases sitting between them. The CDR3 runs to 11 residues. This chain's CDR3 is CASRTGYGYTF. The CDR3 coding sequence is TGTGCCAGCAGGACAGGCTATGGCTACACCTTC.

The rearrangement links TRBV6-5 to TRBJ1-6; maybe TRBD1 (5 bases). Trimming stripped 0 bases from V and 10 bases from J, with 13 bases between. Germline V gene data show CDR1 as MNHEY and CDR2 as SVGAGI. The CDR3 is 15 amino acids. The CDR3 DNA is TGTGCCAGCAGTTACTCGAAGAGACCAGGGTCACCCCTCCACTTT. Encoded protein: CASSYSKRPGSPLHF.

The chain employs TRBV6-1 and TRBJ2-7; 13 bases are shared with TRBD2. The V gene's germline CDR1 is MNHNS and CDR2 SASEGT. V lost 4 bases and J lost 1; bases outside the gene matches: 4. The CDR3 extends over 16 amino acids. The CDR3 sequence is CASSATSGRGSYEQYF. The CDR3 coding sequence is TGTGCCAGCAGTGCAACTAGCGGGAGGGGGTCCTACGAGCAGTACTTC.

This chain joins TRBV19 and TRBJ1-1, with TRBD1 identical over 7 bases. The V segment lost 6 bases and the J segment 3 bases; nucleotides outside the gene matches: 4. The CDR3 spans 13 residues. Germline CDR1 is LNHDA and CDR2 is SQIVND (reference sequence). The CDR3 protein is CASRAGGHTEAFF. CDR3 nucleotides: TGTGCCAGTAGAGCAGGGGGACACACTGAAGCTTTCTTT. Based on the CDR3 plus reference TRBV19 and TRBJ1-1, the full variable domain is DGGITQSPKYLFRKEGQNVTLSCEQNLNHDAMYWYRQDPGQGLRLIYYSQIVNDFQKGDIAEGYSVSREKKESFPLTVTSAQKNPTAFYLCASRAGGHTEAFFGQGTRLTVV.

This clone was seen just once. V gene TRBV7-9 combines with J gene TRBJ1-1, with D maybe TRBD1 (6 bases). The CDR3 sequence is 14 residues long. Germline values: CDR1 SEHNR, CDR2 FQNEAQ (reference sequence). The ends were cut back, 3 bases at V and 2 bases at J, with 10 bases in the middle. CDR3 sequence: CASSFWTANTEAFF. The CDR3 DNA sequence: TGTGCCAGCAGCTTTTGGACAGCTAACACTGAAGCTTTCTTT.

V gene TRBV7-8 combines with J gene TRBJ2-7, with 7 bases aligning to TRBD1. This CDR3 is 12 amino acids long. Looked up from germline, CDR1 is SGHVS and CDR2 is FQNEAQ. V shed 9 bases and J 3 bases; nucleotides not matched to a gene: 5. CDR3 in DNA: TGTGCCAGTCGGACAGGTAACTACGAGCAGTACTTC. Protein sequence: CASRTGNYEQYF.

The V call is TRBV24-1, the J call TRBJ1-4; the D gene is possibly TRBD1 (5 bases). V shed 1 base and J shed 6 bases, with 8 bases lying between them. This CDR3 has 14 amino acids. CDR1 is KGHDR, CDR2 SFDVKD, per germline. CDR3 residues: CATSDFSGDEKLFF. The DNA for the CDR3 is TGTGCCACCAGTGATTTTTCGGGGGATGAAAAACTGTTTTTT.

The J gene is TRBJ1-2, the V gene TRBV29-1; 8 positions match TRBD1. With V trimmed by 5 bases and J by 6 bases, 5 bases remained unmatched. This CDR3 contains 12 residues. The V gene's germline CDR1 is SQVTM and CDR2 ANQGSEA. The CDR3 region is CSVQGTGHGYTF. The CDR3 DNA reads TGCAGCGTTCAAGGGACAGGTCATGGCTACACCTTC.

This clone was seen more than once but under ten times. The J gene is TRBJ1-1, the V gene TRBV15; D gene uncertain. V was clipped by 0 bases and J by 6 bases, with 8 bases between them. This CDR3 has 13 amino acids. Per germline, CDR1 LNHNV and CDR2 YYDKDF (reference sequence). This CDR3 is CATSRDLRPEAFF. The CDR3 nucleotides read TGTGCCACCAGCAGAGACCTCCGTCCTGAAGCTTTCTTT.

V gene TRBV3-1 (or the pseudogene TRBV3-2) combines with J gene TRBJ2-3, with TRBD2 identical over 7 bases. V gave up 5 bases and J gave up 5 bases; unmatched junction bases: 16. Germline V CDR1 and CDR2: LGHDT, YNNKEL (reference sequence). This CDR3 has 17 residues. The CDR3 bases are TGTGCCAGCAGCTCCACATACGGGAGCGGGAAGGAAGATACGCAGTATTTT. Translated: CASSSTYGSGKEDTQYF.

V is TRBV12-3 or TRBV12-4 and J is TRBJ2-7, with 7 bases lining up with TRBD1. This CDR3 has 13 residues. The V segment lost 6 bases and the J segment 1 base; nucleotides outside the gene matches: 3. In nucleotides, the CDR3 is TGTGCCAGCAGACTACAGGGGTCCTACGAGCAGTACTTC. Translating gives CASRLQGSYEQYF.

The chain employs TRBV12-3 or TRBV12-4 and TRBJ2-7, with D perhaps TRBD2 (5 bases). The CDR3 extends over 13 amino acids. V was pared by 4 bases and J by 5 bases, with 12 bases between. The CDR3 here is CASSSREWNEQYF. The DNA of the CDR3 is TGTGCCAGCAGTTCGAGGGAGTGGAACGAGCAGTACTTC.

This clone was seen a handful of times. This chain links TRBV9 with TRBJ2-3, with 11 nucleotides matching TRBD2. J lost 0 bases, V lost 2 bases, and 17 bases had no gene match. The CDR3 is 21 amino acids. In germline, CDR1 is SGDLS, CDR2 YYNGEE. Here the CDR3 DNA reads TGTGCCAGCAGCGTCTTAGGAGGGAGACTTAGCGGGAGGGCTAGCACAGATACGCAGTATTTT. Translating it yields CASSVLGGRLSGRASTDTQYF. Based on the CDR3 plus reference TRBV9 and TRBJ2-3, the full variable domain is DSGVTQTPKHLITATGQRVTLRCSPRSGDLSVYWYQQSLDQGLQFLIQYYNGEERAKGNILERFSAQQFPDLHSELNLSSLELGDSALYFCASSVLGGRLSGRASTDTQYFGPGTRLTVL.